These T cell receptor beta chains were read from a single sample in a study of T cell responses to AZD1222 COVID-19 vaccine. TCRdb's copy holds only in-frame clones and misses some; the assay was immunoSEQ multiplex PCR. The top ten clones hold 3.5% to 4.5% of a sample with about 120,000 clones, 80% to 95% of them seen once. Sequencing used peripheral blood, obtained 28 days after the second dose of the MenACWY control vaccine. These receptors all come from an adult who received the MenACWY meningococcal vaccine as a control. CDR3s include the opening cysteine and the closing phenylalanine or tryptophan. D genes are given only for firm matches. For some rows the clone size is stated as once, few or many, or as a class when expanded; others skip it.

D gene: -; CDR3 length: 19; J gene: TRBJ1-5; clone size: -; V gene: TRBV29-1; CDR3 protein: CSPPGAGTPQNNSNQPQHF; CDR3 DNA: TGCAGCCCCCCGGGCGCGGGGACACCCCAAAATAATAGCAATCAGCCCCAGCATTTT
D gene: -; CDR3 length: 15; J gene: TRBJ2-6; clone size: -; V gene: TRBV7-2; CDR3 protein: CASSPGPSGANVLTF; CDR3 DNA: TGTGCCAGCAGCCCCGGGCCCTCTGGGGCCAACGTCCTGACTTTC
D gene: -; CDR3 length: 13; J gene: TRBJ1-5; clone size: -; V gene: TRBV28; CDR3 protein: CASSFRLNQPQHF; CDR3 DNA: TGTGCCAGCAGTTTTCGTCTAAATCAGCCCCAGCATTTT
D gene: -; CDR3 length: 12; J gene: TRBJ1-1; clone size: -; V gene: TRBV7-9; CDR3 protein: CASSLTGTEAFF; CDR3 DNA: TGTGCCAGCAGCCTCACAGGGACTGAAGCTTTCTTT
D gene: TRBD1; CDR3 length: 15; J gene: TRBJ2-1; clone size: -; V gene: TRBV27; CDR3 protein: CASTQGTGGYNEQFF; CDR3 DNA: TGTGCCAGCACCCAAGGGACAGGGGGCTATAATGAGCAGTTCTTC
D gene: -; CDR3 length: 12; J gene: TRBJ1-4; clone size: -; V gene: TRBV5-1; CDR3 protein: CASRVGNEKLFF; CDR3 DNA: TGCGCCAGCAGAGTTGGTAATGAAAAACTGTTTTTT
D gene: -; CDR3 length: 16; J gene: TRBJ1-2; clone size: -; V gene: TRBV9; CDR3 protein: CASSVAPSVGNYGYTF; CDR3 DNA: TGTGCCAGCAGCGTAGCCCCCTCGGTAGGTAACTATGGCTACACCTTC
D gene: -; CDR3 length: 17; J gene: TRBJ2-1; clone size: -; V gene: TRBV2; CDR3 protein: CASSLNPTRTKNNEQFF; CDR3 DNA: TGTGCCAGCAGCCTCAATCCCACTAGGACGAAAAACAATGAGCAGTTCTTC
D gene: -; CDR3 length: 15; J gene: TRBJ2-3; clone size: -; V gene: TRBV4-3; CDR3 protein: CASSQEGKSTDTQYF; CDR3 DNA: TGCGCCAGCAGCCAAGAGGGCAAGAGCACAGATACGCAGTATTTT
D gene: -; CDR3 length: 16; J gene: TRBJ2-7; clone size: few; V gene: TRBV6-1; CDR3 protein: CASSEQLPSASYEQYF; CDR3 DNA: TGTGCCAGCAGTGAACAATTGCCTAGCGCCTCCTACGAGCAGTACTTC
D gene: -; CDR3 length: 12; J gene: TRBJ1-1; clone size: once; V gene: TRBV29-1; CDR3 protein: CSVEPSYTEAFF; CDR3 DNA: TGCAGCGTTGAACCCAGTTACACTGAAGCTTTCTTT
D gene: TRBD2; CDR3 length: 17; J gene: TRBJ2-5; clone size: -; V gene: TRBV2; CDR3 protein: CASPIAGVRSYQETQYF; CDR3 DNA: TGTGCCAGCCCGATAGCGGGAGTTAGGTCGTACCAAGAGACCCAGTACTTC
D gene: TRBD1; CDR3 length: 14; J gene: TRBJ1-5; clone size: -; V gene: TRBV6-2/TRBV6-3; CDR3 protein: CASSPQGANQPQHF; CDR3 DNA: TGTGCCAGCAGCCCACAGGGGGCTAATCAGCCCCAGCATTTT
D gene: TRBD2; CDR3 length: 15; J gene: TRBJ2-1; clone size: -; V gene: TRBV7-2; CDR3 protein: CASKSPGLALDEQFF; CDR3 DNA: TGTGCCAGCAAAAGCCCGGGACTAGCCCTCGATGAGCAGTTCTTC
D gene: -; CDR3 length: 13; J gene: TRBJ1-5; clone size: -; V gene: TRBV29-1; CDR3 protein: CSVLWGSNQPQHF; CDR3 DNA: TGCAGCGTTTTGTGGGGAAGCAATCAGCCCCAGCATTTT
D gene: -; CDR3 length: 16; J gene: TRBJ1-5; clone size: -; V gene: TRBV19; CDR3 protein: CASSPRQGFSNQPQHF; CDR3 DNA: TGTGCCAGTAGCCCCCGGCAGGGTTTTAGCAATCAGCCCCAGCATTTT
D gene: -; CDR3 length: 15; J gene: TRBJ2-1; clone size: -; V gene: TRBV19; CDR3 protein: CASGGDRSPYNEQFF; CDR3 DNA: TGTGCCAGCGGGGGGGACAGGAGTCCCTACAATGAGCAGTTCTTC
D gene: -; CDR3 length: 13; J gene: TRBJ2-1; clone size: -; V gene: TRBV7-3; CDR3 protein: CASSEHLYNEQFF; CDR3 DNA: TGTGCCAGCAGCGAACACCTCTACAATGAGCAGTTCTTC
D gene: TRBD2; CDR3 length: 16; J gene: TRBJ2-4; clone size: -; V gene: TRBV9; CDR3 protein: CASSSRTSGGPGIQYF; CDR3 DNA: TGTGCCAGCAGCTCACGGACTAGCGGGGGGCCAGGTATTCAGTACTTC
D gene: -; CDR3 length: 12; J gene: TRBJ1-2; clone size: -; V gene: TRBV7-9; CDR3 protein: CASSPSPGGYTF; CDR3 DNA: TGTGCCAGCAGCCCCTCCCCGGGAGGCTACACCTTC
D gene: TRBD2; CDR3 length: 15; J gene: TRBJ2-7; clone size: -; V gene: TRBV7-2; CDR3 protein: CASSLASGSSYEQYF; CDR3 DNA: TGTGCCAGCAGCTTAGCTAGCGGGAGTTCCTACGAGCAGTACTTC
D gene: -; CDR3 length: 13; J gene: TRBJ1-1; clone size: -; V gene: TRBV29-1; CDR3 protein: CSVGGIMNTEAFF; CDR3 DNA: TGCAGCGTTGGGGGAATCATGAACACTGAAGCTTTCTTT
D gene: -; CDR3 length: 13; J gene: TRBJ2-5; clone size: -; V gene: TRBV19; CDR3 protein: CASSIGGFETQYF; CDR3 DNA: TGTGCCAGTAGTATAGGAGGGTTCGAGACCCAGTACTTC
D gene: -; CDR3 length: 14; J gene: TRBJ1-5; clone size: -; V gene: TRBV6-6; CDR3 protein: CASSWTASNQPQHF; CDR3 DNA: TGTGCCAGCAGTTGGACAGCCAGCAATCAGCCCCAGCATTTT
D gene: -; CDR3 length: 15; J gene: TRBJ1-2; clone size: -; V gene: TRBV7-6; CDR3 protein: CASSLPMGAFYGYTF; CDR3 DNA: TGTGCCAGCAGCTTACCGATGGGGGCTTTCTATGGCTACACCTTC
D gene: TRBD1; CDR3 length: 17; J gene: TRBJ2-1; clone size: -; V gene: TRBV3-1/TRBV3-2; CDR3 protein: CASSQDGKGASYNEQFF; CDR3 DNA: TGTGCCAGCAGCCAAGATGGGAAGGGGGCGTCCTACAATGAGCAGTTCTTC
D gene: -; CDR3 length: 15; J gene: TRBJ1-5; clone size: -; V gene: TRBV28; CDR3 protein: CASTKGGPRNQPQHF; CDR3 DNA: TGTGCCAGCACCAAGGGGGGGCCTCGCAATCAGCCCCAGCATTTT
D gene: -; CDR3 length: 14; J gene: TRBJ2-1; clone size: -; V gene: TRBV5-4; CDR3 protein: CASSFSRRLHEQFF; CDR3 DNA: TGTGCCAGCAGTTTTAGCCGGCGGCTCCATGAGCAGTTCTTC
D gene: TRBD2; CDR3 length: 19; J gene: TRBJ2-1; clone size: -; V gene: TRBV13; CDR3 protein: CASTPHGGVGWSSYNEQFF; CDR3 DNA: TGTGCCAGCACCCCCCACGGGGGGGTCGGATGGAGCTCCTACAATGAGCAGTTCTTC
D gene: -; CDR3 length: 15; J gene: TRBJ2-5; clone size: few; V gene: TRBV6-2/TRBV6-3; CDR3 protein: CASSYINSGAETQYF; CDR3 DNA: TGTGCCAGCAGTTACATTAATAGCGGTGCGGAGACCCAGTACTTC
D gene: -; CDR3 length: 15; J gene: TRBJ1-2; clone size: -; V gene: TRBV28; CDR3 protein: CASRYDRSSGYGYTF; CDR3 DNA: TGTGCCAGCAGATATGACAGATCTTCGGGCTATGGCTACACCTTC
D gene: -; CDR3 length: 15; J gene: TRBJ1-4; clone size: -; V gene: TRBV6-5; CDR3 protein: CASSPVTGRNEKLFF; CDR3 DNA: TGTGCCAGCTCCCCGGTTACAGGGCGTAATGAAAAACTGTTTTTT
D gene: -; CDR3 length: 16; J gene: TRBJ2-1; clone size: -; V gene: TRBV7-6; CDR3 protein: CASSLASGLIVSEQFF; CDR3 DNA: TGTGCCAGCAGCTTAGCGTCGGGACTCATAGTCTCCGAGCAGTTCTTC
D gene: TRBD1; CDR3 length: 16; J gene: TRBJ2-1; clone size: -; V gene: TRBV4-2; CDR3 protein: CASSQSVGGSFNEQFF; CDR3 DNA: TGTGCCAGCAGCCAATCAGTAGGGGGCAGTTTCAATGAGCAGTTCTTC
D gene: TRBD1; CDR3 length: 13; J gene: TRBJ1-5; clone size: few; V gene: TRBV30; CDR3 protein: CAWSVQGNQPQHF; CDR3 DNA: TGTGCCTGGAGTGTACAGGGGAATCAGCCCCAGCATTTT
D gene: TRBD1; CDR3 length: 15; J gene: TRBJ2-1; clone size: -; V gene: TRBV18; CDR3 protein: CASSPRDRVYSEQFF; CDR3 DNA: TGTGCCAGCTCACCGAGGGACAGGGTGTACAGTGAGCAGTTCTTC